This T cell receptor beta chain was sequenced in a study of T cell changes during pregnancy in multiple sclerosis. The assay was immunoSEQ multiplex PCR, and TCRdb's table has in-frame clones only and misses some. This sample has about 48,000 clones, with 85% to 95% found just once. Trimming cost V 6 bases and J 2 bases, with 13 bases left between them. The CDR3 has 14 residues. The germline gives CDR1 MNHNY, CDR2 SVGAGI (reference sequence). The source is a female donor in good health, enrolled as a control in a pregnancy study. This rearrangement joins TRBV6-6 to TRBJ2-5, with D possibly TRBD2 on 7 matching bases. The sample was CD4+ T cells from peripheral blood mononuclear cells, taken in the second trimester of pregnancy. The CDR3 region has the DNA TGTGCCAGCAGGCGGACAGCGGGGCAAGAGACCCAGTACTTC. Its protein is CASRRTAGQETQYF.